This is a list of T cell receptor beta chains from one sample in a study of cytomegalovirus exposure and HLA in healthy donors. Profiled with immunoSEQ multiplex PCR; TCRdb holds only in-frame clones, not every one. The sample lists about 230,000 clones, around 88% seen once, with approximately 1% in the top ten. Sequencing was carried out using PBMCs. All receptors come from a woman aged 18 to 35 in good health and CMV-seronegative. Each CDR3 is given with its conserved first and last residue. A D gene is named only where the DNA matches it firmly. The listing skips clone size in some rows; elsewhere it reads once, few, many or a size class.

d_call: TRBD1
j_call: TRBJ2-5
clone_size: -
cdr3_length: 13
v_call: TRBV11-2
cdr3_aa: CASSRDSQETQYF
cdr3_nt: TGTGCCAGCAGCCGGGACAGCCAAGAGACCCAGTACTTC

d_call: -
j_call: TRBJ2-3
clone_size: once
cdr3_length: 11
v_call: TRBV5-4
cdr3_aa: CASSPGGPQYF
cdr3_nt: TGTGCCAGCAGCCCGGGCGGGCCGCAGTATTTT

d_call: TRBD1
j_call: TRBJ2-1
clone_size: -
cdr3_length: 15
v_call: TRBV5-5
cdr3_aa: CASSDGTGSYNEQFF
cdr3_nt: TGTGCCAGCAGCGATGGGACAGGGAGCTACAATGAGCAGTTCTTC

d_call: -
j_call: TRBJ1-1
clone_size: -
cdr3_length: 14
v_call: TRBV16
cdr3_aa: CASSQSGVNTEAFF
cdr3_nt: TGTGCCAGCAGCCAATCCGGAGTTAACACTGAAGCTTTCTTT

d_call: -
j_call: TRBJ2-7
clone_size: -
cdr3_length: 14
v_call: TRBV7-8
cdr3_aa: CASSLRDSSDEQYF
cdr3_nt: TGTGCCAGCAGCTTGCGTGACAGTTCAGACGAGCAGTACTTC

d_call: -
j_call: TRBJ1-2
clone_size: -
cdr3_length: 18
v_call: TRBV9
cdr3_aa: CASSVVRITGSRDYGYTF
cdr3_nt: TGTGCCAGCAGCGTAGTAAGGATTACAGGGTCCCGCGACTATGGCTACACCTTC

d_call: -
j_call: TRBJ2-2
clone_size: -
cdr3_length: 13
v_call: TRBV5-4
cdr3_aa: CASSLVEPGELFF
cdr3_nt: TGTGCCAGCAGCTTGGTGGAGCCCGGGGAGCTGTTTTTT

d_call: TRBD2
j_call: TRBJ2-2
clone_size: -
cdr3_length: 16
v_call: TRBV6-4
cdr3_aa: CASSKFSGANTGELFF
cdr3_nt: TGTGCCAGCAGTAAATTTAGCGGGGCGAACACCGGGGAGCTGTTTTTT

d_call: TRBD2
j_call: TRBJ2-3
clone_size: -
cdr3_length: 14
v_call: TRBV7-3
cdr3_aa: CASSFGLVSDTQYF
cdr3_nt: TGTGCCAGCAGCTTTGGACTAGTCTCAGATACGCAGTATTTT

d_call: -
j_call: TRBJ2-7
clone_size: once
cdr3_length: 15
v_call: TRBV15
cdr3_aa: CATSRGGTPWNEQYF
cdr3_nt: TGTGCCACCAGCAGAGGCGGGACCCCCTGGAACGAGCAGTACTTC

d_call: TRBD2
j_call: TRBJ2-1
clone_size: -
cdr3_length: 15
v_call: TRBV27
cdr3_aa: CASSLSGLASNEQFF
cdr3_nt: TGTGCCAGCAGTTTATCCGGACTAGCTAGCAATGAGCAGTTCTTC

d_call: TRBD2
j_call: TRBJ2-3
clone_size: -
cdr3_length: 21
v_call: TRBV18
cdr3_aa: CASSPTAPGTSGGTSTDTQYF
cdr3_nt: TGTGCCAGCTCACCAACCGCACCCGGGACTAGCGGGGGGACAAGCACAGATACGCAGTATTTT

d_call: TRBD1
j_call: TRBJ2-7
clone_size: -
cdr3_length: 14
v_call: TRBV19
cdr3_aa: CASSNGQGIPEQYF
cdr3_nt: TGTGCCAGTAGCAACGGACAGGGAATCCCCGAGCAGTACTTC

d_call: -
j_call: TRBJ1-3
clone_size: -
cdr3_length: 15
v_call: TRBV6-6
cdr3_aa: CASKSGRASGNTIYF
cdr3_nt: TGTGCCAGCAAGTCAGGCAGAGCCTCTGGAAACACCATATATTTT

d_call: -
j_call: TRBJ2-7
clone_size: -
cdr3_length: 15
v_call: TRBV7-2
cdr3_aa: CASSLEGSSVYEQYF
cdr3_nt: TGTGCCAGCAGCTTAGAGGGGTCCTCAGTCTACGAGCAGTACTTC

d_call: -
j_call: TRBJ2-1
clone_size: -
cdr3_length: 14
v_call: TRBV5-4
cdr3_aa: CASSRDSSYNEQFF
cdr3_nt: TGTGCCAGCAGCCGGGACTCCTCCTACAATGAGCAGTTCTTC

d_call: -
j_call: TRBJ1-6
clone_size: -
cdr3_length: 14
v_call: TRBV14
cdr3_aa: CASSPRWGGSPLHF
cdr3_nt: TGTGCCAGCAGCCCGCGGTGGGGAGGCTCACCCCTCCACTTT

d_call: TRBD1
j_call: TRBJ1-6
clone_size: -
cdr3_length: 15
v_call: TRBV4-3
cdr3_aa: CASSLSFGQVSPLHF
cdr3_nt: TGCGCCAGCAGCCTATCTTTTGGACAGGTTTCACCCCTCCACTTT

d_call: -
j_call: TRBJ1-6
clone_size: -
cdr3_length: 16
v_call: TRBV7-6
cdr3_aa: CASSYLPGQLNSPLHF
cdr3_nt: TGTGCCAGCAGCTATCTACCAGGACAGCTTAATTCACCCCTCCACTTT

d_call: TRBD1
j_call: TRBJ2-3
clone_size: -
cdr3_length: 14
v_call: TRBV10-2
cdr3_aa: CASSDGQGRRTQYF
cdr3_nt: TGCGCCAGCAGTGATGGACAGGGTCGGCGAACGCAGTATTTT

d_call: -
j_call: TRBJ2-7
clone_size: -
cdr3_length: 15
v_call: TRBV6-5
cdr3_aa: CASSYRGPSTYEQYF
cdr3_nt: TGTGCCAGCAGTTATCGTGGGCCCTCGACCTACGAGCAGTACTTC

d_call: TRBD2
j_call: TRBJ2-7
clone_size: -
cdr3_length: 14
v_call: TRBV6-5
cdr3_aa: CASSYGTTNYEQYF
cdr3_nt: TGTGCCAGCAGTTATGGGACTACCAACTACGAGCAGTACTTC

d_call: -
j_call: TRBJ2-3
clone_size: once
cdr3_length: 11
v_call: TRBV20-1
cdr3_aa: CSATNTDTQYF
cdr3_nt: TGCAGTGCCACAAACACAGATACGCAGTATTTT

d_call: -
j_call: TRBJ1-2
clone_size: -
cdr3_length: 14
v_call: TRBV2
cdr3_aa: CASRRDTENYGYTF
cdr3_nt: TGTGCCAGCAGGAGGGACACGGAGAACTATGGCTACACCTTC

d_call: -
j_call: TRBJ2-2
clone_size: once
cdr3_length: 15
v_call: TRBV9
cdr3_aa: CASSVVATRAGELFF
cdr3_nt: TGTGCCAGCAGCGTAGTTGCAACGCGTGCCGGGGAGCTGTTTTTT

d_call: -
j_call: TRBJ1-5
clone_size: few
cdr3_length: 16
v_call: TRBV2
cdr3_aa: CASSKHRDVSNQPQHF
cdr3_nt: TGTGCCAGCAGTAAACACAGGGATGTGAGCAATCAGCCCCAGCATTTT